The 13 T cell receptor beta chains listed next were all sequenced from one sample in a study of blood T cell repertoires in COVID-19. Generated by immunoSEQ multiplex PCR, the TCRdb table keeps only in-frame clones and is missing some. The data contain around 150,000 clones, roughly 88% of them seen just once; the ten biggest clones take up over 9.5%. The sequenced sample consisted of peripheral blood. The source is a man aged 55 to 70 with active or convalescent COVID-19.

The DNA of the CDR3 is TGTGCCAGTAGTATCGGGGTAGGCTATGGCTACACCTTC. It yields the protein CASSIGVGYGYTF. The rearrangement uses TRBV19 and TRBJ1-2, with D unclear. Germline assignment: CDR1 LNHDA and CDR2 SQIVND (reference sequence). The CDR3 has 13 residues. V lost 3 bases and J 4 bases, leaving 9 bases between the germline ends.

The CDR3 DNA sequence: TGTGCCAGCAGCGCTGCGGACAGGGGAAGGAGTGACACTGAAGCTTTCTTT. This encodes CASSAADRGRSDTEAFF. The genes are TRBV9 and TRBJ1-1; 9 positions agree with TRBD1. CDR3 size: 17 residues. CDR1 is SGDLS, CDR2 YYNGEE, per germline. Trimming removed 3 bases from V and 3 bases from J; junction bases left unmatched: 12.

The V and J genes are TRBV5-1 and TRBJ2-5; D is perhaps TRBD2 (5 bases). The V end lost 0 bases, the J end lost 7 bases, and 10 bases lay between the germline ends. Germline V CDR1 and CDR2: SGHRS, YFSETQ. The CDR3 runs 13 residues. The CDR3 DNA reads as TGCGCCAGCAGCTTGGACCGAGAGGGGACCCAGTACTTC. This translates into CASSLDREGTQYF.

This clone was counted once. The chain employs TRBV24-1 and TRBJ2-5; D not certain. The CDR3 length is 16 residues. The germline CDR1 and CDR2 sequences are KGHDR and SFDVKD. V lost 2 bases and J lost 1, with 13 bases in between. The CDR3 reads CATSDSGPLRQETQYF. In nucleotides, the CDR3 is TGTGCCACCAGTGATTCAGGCCCCCTCCGCCAAGAGACCCAGTACTTC.

The chain employs TRBV21-1 and TRBJ1-5; the table assigns TRBD1, which was not confirmed against the DNA. TRBV21-1 is a pseudogene segment. The CDR3 contains 15 residues. For the CDR3, the DNA is TGTGCCAGCAGCAATCCCAGGGGAAGCAATCAGCCCCAGCATTTT. Translated: CASSNPRGSNQPQHF.

This clone was observed a few times. This sequence joins TRBV6-2 or TRBV6-3 and TRBJ1-2; 7 bases map to TRBD1. In germline, CDR1 is MNHEY, CDR2 SVGEGT. The CDR3 runs 14 residues. V gave up 0 bases and J gave up 2 bases; unmatched junction bases: 0. The CDR3 sequence is CASSYSTGNYGYTF. The CDR3 coding sequence is TGTGCCAGCAGTTACTCGACAGGGAACTATGGCTACACCTTC.

V usage is TRBV2 and J usage is TRBJ2-2; TRBD1 agrees at 8 bases. CDR1 is SNHLY and CDR2 is FYNNEI in the germline V gene. V lost 0 bases to trimming and J lost 6 bases; unmatched junction nucleotides: 9. The CDR3 covers 17 residues. CDR3 nucleotide sequence: TGTGCCAGCAGTGAAGCTGGCGGCAGGGGGCCCCCCGGGGAGCTGTTTTTT. It yields the protein CASSEAGGRGPPGELFF.

The CDR3 DNA follows: TGTGCCAGTAGTATAGAGACTAGCGGGATTGCAGATACGCAGTATTTT. Translated, it gives CASSIETSGIADTQYF. V usage is TRBV19 and J usage is TRBJ2-3; TRBD2 matches 11 bases. The germline V gene encodes CDR1 LNHDA and CDR2 SQIVND (reference sequence). The length of the CDR3 is 16 residues. V shed 0 bases, J shed 4 bases, and the junction held 3 bases outside the gene matches.

The chain links TRBV5-1 to TRBJ2-7; TRBD1 might be the D (6 bases). Trimming removed 4 bases from V and 3 bases from J, with 14 bases in between. CDR1 SGHRS and CDR2 YFSETQ come from the germline V gene. This CDR3 has 14 amino acids. This chain's CDR3 is CASSPEGGFYEQYF. The CDR3, as DNA: TGCGCCAGCAGCCCCGAAGGGGGTTTCTACGAGCAGTACTTC. The full variable domain, in which reference TRBV5-1 and TRBJ2-7 provide the parts outside the CDR3, is KAGVTQTPRYLIKTRGQQVTLSCSPISGHRSVSWYQQTPGQGLQFLFEYFSETQRNKGNFPGRFSGRQFSNSRSEMNVSTLELGDSALYLCASSPEGGFYEQYFGPGTRLTVT.

The chain employs TRBV5-1 and TRBJ2-3; D may be TRBD2 (5 bases). The ends were cut back, 3 bases at V and 6 bases at J, with 14 bases in the middle. The CDR3 runs to 14 residues. The germline V gene has CDR1 SGHRS and CDR2 YFSETQ. CDR3 amino acids: CASSSGWESDTQYF. The CDR3 bases are TGCGCCAGCAGCTCGGGATGGGAGTCCGATACGCAGTATTTT.

The CDR3 spells CASSPLGQGVAGSYEQYF. In DNA form, the CDR3 reads TGTGCCAGTAGCCCCCTCGGCCAGGGCGTAGCGGGCTCCTACGAGCAGTACTTC. The chain uses TRBV19 and TRBJ2-7; 7 nucleotides agree with TRBD2. The CDR3 has 18 residues. J was trimmed by 0 bases and V by 6 bases; bases with no gene match: 17. Germline CDR1 reads LNHDA; CDR2 reads SQIVND (reference sequence).

V gene TRBV19 combines with J gene TRBJ1-1, with TRBD1 identical over 9 bases. V dropped 6 bases and J dropped 3; count of bases not matched to a gene: 11. The germline gives CDR1 LNHDA, CDR2 SQIVND (reference sequence). This CDR3 is built from 16 residues. For the CDR3, the DNA is TGTGCCAGTAGCAAACGGCCGGGACAGGGTGACACTGAAGCTTTCTTT. The encoded protein is CASSKRPGQGDTEAFF.

This clone showed up just once. The chain is built from TRBV6-5 and TRBJ2-7; 7 nucleotides line up with TRBD1. CDR1 and CDR2 from the germline V gene are MNHEY and SVGAGI. Unmatched junction bases numbered 6, after V lost 6 bases and J lost 1 base. The CDR3 is 14 amino acids. The CDR3 DNA is TGTGCCAGCAGGCCCCCGACAGGGTCCTACGAGCAGTACTTC. It translates to CASRPPTGSYEQYF.